This passage covers 24 T cell receptor beta chains from one sample sequenced in a study of OX40 agonist ivuxolimab in advanced cancers. Repertoires were generated with immunoSEQ multiplex PCR, while TCRdb's copy carries only in-frame clones and drops some. The repertoire consists of approximately 60,000 clones, with under 95% occurring once and the leading ten covering less than 0.7%. Sequenced material: CD4+ or CD8+ T cells sorted from blood, taken in a trial of the OX40 agonist ivuxolimab. The receptor source for this set is an adult with an advanced solid tumor such as melanoma, head and neck, liver or kidney cancer.

The V gene is TRBV11-3, the J gene TRBJ2-7, with D hard to call. The V gene lost 5 bases and the J gene lost 2 bases, with 7 bases spanning the gap. Germline values: CDR1 SGHNT, CDR2 YENEEA. The CDR3 sequence is 12 residues long. The CDR3 loop reads CASSPGPYEQYF. CDR3 sequence (DNA): TGTGCCAGCAGCCCGGGCCCCTACGAGCAGTACTTC.

The rearrangement joins TRBV4-2 to TRBJ2-1, with D possibly matching TRBD2 (7 bases). The CDR3 totals 15 residues. Germline CDR1 LGHNA, CDR2 YNFKEQ. Trimming took 4 bases from V and 3 from J, leaving 13 bases between them. CDR3 sequence reads: CASSRRGAIYNEQFF. As DNA, the CDR3 is TGTGCCAGCAGCCGACGGGGGGCCATCTACAATGAGCAGTTCTTC.

J is TRBJ2-7 and V is TRBV6-1; tentatively, D is TRBD1 or TRBD2 (5 bases each). The V and J ends lost 0 bases and 0 bases respectively, with 12 bases between them. The CDR3 sequence is 16 residues long. Germline V gives CDR1 MNHNS, CDR2 SASEGT. The CDR3 sequence is CASSEAWDVSSYEQYF. DNA of the CDR3: TGTGCCAGCAGTGAAGCGTGGGACGTAAGCTCCTACGAGCAGTACTTC.

The J gene is TRBJ2-3, the V gene TRBV5-1; TRBD1 matches 8 bases. V was clipped by 4 bases and J by 6 bases; unmatched bases: 7. CDR1 and CDR2 (germline): SGHRS, YFSETQ. The CDR3 is 14 residues long. The CDR3 sequence is CASSPGQEMDTQYF. The CDR3 DNA is TGCGCCAGCAGCCCGGGACAGGAAATGGATACGCAGTATTTT.

The chain uses TRBV30 and TRBJ2-7; 8 nucleotides agree with TRBD1. The CDR3 spans 15 residues. The ends lost 2 bases at V and 6 bases at J; junction bases unmatched: 12. Germline V CDR1 and CDR2: GTSNPN, SVGIG (reference sequence). For the CDR3, the DNA is TGTGCCTGGAGTCCGGCGGGGACAGGTGGGTTCGAGCAGTACTTC. Amino acids: CAWSPAGTGGFEQYF.

About this clone: A read error may account for a junction end that differs from germline. The J gene is TRBJ1-6, the V gene TRBV6-5; D is uncertain. The length of the CDR3 is 13 residues. Per germline, CDR1 MNHEY and CDR2 SVGAGI. In nucleotides, the CDR3 is TGTACCAGCATTTCACCCGGCAATTCACCCCTCCACTTT. Translating gives CTSISPGNSPLHF.

This clone was counted between two and nine times. At one end the junction does not follow the germline gene, possibly because of a read error. The genes are TRBV7-7 and TRBJ2-7; 7 nucleotides match TRBD1. This CDR3 contains 13 residues. Germline CDR1 reads SSHAT; CDR2 reads FNYEAQ (reference sequence). The DNA of the CDR3 is TGTGCTAGCAGCAACCGACAGGGCGGCGAGCAGTACTTC. As protein: CASSNRQGGEQYF.

The chain couples TRBV5-7 to TRBJ1-5; the D is unclear. TRBV5-7 is annotated as an ORF whose role is uncertain. The CDR3 totals 15 residues. The V end lost 4 bases, the J end lost 3 bases, and 14 bases lay between the germline ends. The CDR3 coding sequence is TGTGCCAGCAGCGTAGGGAAGGAAGACAATCAGCCCCAGCATTTT. Amino acids: CASSVGKEDNQPQHF.

The chain employs TRBV18 and TRBJ1-4, with TRBD1 as a possible D gene (5 bases). CDR1 is KGHSH, CDR2 LQKENI, per germline. This CDR3 comprises 16 residues. Deletions cut 3 bases from V and 0 bases from J, with 11 bases between. The CDR3 sequence is CASSPQGVATNEKLFF. As DNA, the CDR3 is TGTGCCAGCTCACCCCAAGGGGTGGCAACTAATGAAAAACTGTTTTTT. Full variable domain (rest looked up from reference TRBV18 and TRBJ1-4): NAGVMQNPRHLVRRRGQEARLRCSPMKGHSHVYWYRQLPEEGLKFMVYLQKENIIDESGMPKERFSAEFPKEGPSILRIQQVVRGDSAAYFCASSPQGVATNEKLFFGSGTQLSVL.

V gene TRBV9 combines with J gene TRBJ1-2, with 8 positions matching TRBD1. CDR3 length equals 15 residues. V was pared by 4 bases and J by 7 bases, with 12 bases of the junction left unmatched. Germline CDR1 SGDLS, CDR2 YYNGEE. The DNA of the CDR3 is TGTGCCAGCAGCAAACCTACAGGGGGTAGCGGTGGCTACACCTTC. Amino acids: CASSKPTGGSGGYTF.

The chain recombines TRBV9 with TRBJ2-7; 10 bases fit TRBD2. Losses at the gene ends were 0 bases for V and 4 bases for J; bases not matched to a gene: 13. Germline loops: CDR1 SGDLS, CDR2 YYNGEE. This CDR3 region has 18 residues. CDR3 nucleotides: TGTGCCAGCAGCGTAGGCCTTGCCCTAGCGGGAGAGAAGTACGAGCAGTACTTC. It codes for CASSVGLALAGEKYEQYF. Full variable domain (remainder filled in from reference TRBV9 and TRBJ2-7): DSGVTQTPKHLITATGQRVTLRCSPRSGDLSVYWYQQSLDQGLQFLIQYYNGEERAKGNILERFSAQQFPDLHSELNLSSLELGDSALYFCASSVGLALAGEKYEQYFGPGTRLTVT.

V is TRBV5-1 and J is TRBJ2-1, with 9 nucleotides matching TRBD2. CDR3 length: 16 residues. Per germline, CDR1 SGHRS and CDR2 YFSETQ. Unmatched junction bases numbered 3, after V lost 0 bases and J lost 2 bases. The CDR3 spells CASSLGLAGPYNEQFF. Written as DNA, the CDR3 is TGCGCCAGCAGCTTGGGGCTAGCGGGACCCTACAATGAGCAGTTCTTC.

V usage is TRBV6-1 and J usage is TRBJ1-1; 7 bases agree with TRBD1. V dropped 6 bases and J dropped 6; count of bases not matched to a gene: 7. The CDR3 sequence is 13 residues long. Germline CDR1 MNHNS, CDR2 SASEGT. The CDR3 loop reads CASSLQGIAEAFF. CDR3 bases: TGTGCCAGCAGCCTACAGGGGATCGCTGAAGCTTTCTTT.

The rearrangement links TRBV19 to TRBJ2-3; D gene uncertain. CDR1 LNHDA and CDR2 SQIVND come from the germline V gene (reference sequence). V was trimmed by 4 bases and J by 2 bases, leaving 13 bases between them. The CDR3 length is 15 residues. The CDR3 DNA is TGTGCCAGTAGTAGCTCTGCGACTTTCACAGATACGCAGTATTTT. It specifies CASSSSATFTDTQYF.

The V gene is TRBV12-5, the J gene TRBJ1-1; TRBD1 matches 9 bases. This CDR3 has 13 residues. Germline values: CDR1 LGHNT, CDR2 FRNRAP. The junction had 2 bases not matched to a gene; V was cut back by 6 bases and J by 3 bases. In DNA form, the CDR3 reads TGTGCTAGTGGCCGACAGGGGGACACTGAAGCTTTCTTT. Protein: CASGRQGDTEAFF.

The J gene is TRBJ2-7, the V gene TRBV18, with TRBD2 matching over 7 bases. The CDR3 runs to 14 residues. Per the germline V gene, CDR1 is KGHSH and CDR2 is LQKENI. V lost 1 base, J lost 4 bases, and 4 bases stayed unmatched. The CDR3 region is CASSPRGREYEQYF. The CDR3 region has the DNA TGTGCCAGCTCACCACGGGGGAGGGAATACGAGCAGTACTTC.

The rearrangement links TRBV5-1 to TRBJ2-5; D not resolved. The CDR3 extends over 13 amino acids. With 6 bases removed from V and 1 base from J, the gap between germline ends came to 10 bases. Germline CDR1 and CDR2: SGHRS and YFSETQ. In DNA form, the CDR3 reads TGCGCCAGCAAAAACAGAGCCCAAGAGACCCAGTACTTC. Its translation: CASKNRAQETQYF.

The V call is TRBV5-1, the J call TRBJ1-6, with 7 bases identical to TRBD1. V trimming: 3 bases; J trimming: 12 bases; junction bases outside the gene matches: 6. Germline V CDR1 and CDR2: SGHRS, YFSETQ. This CDR3 has 13 amino acids. CDR3 sequence reads: CASSSTGVGPLHF. The CDR3 DNA is TGCGCCAGCAGCTCAACAGGGGTGGGACCCCTCCACTTT.

The rearrangement links TRBV7-9 to TRBJ1-2, with D hard to call. This CDR3 contains 13 residues. The V and J ends lost 5 bases and 3 bases respectively, with 10 bases between them. CDR1 and CDR2 (germline): SEHNR, FQNEAQ (reference sequence). In DNA form, the CDR3 reads TGTGCCAGCAGCGACGCCGGGTACTATGGCTACACCTTC. This codes for CASSDAGYYGYTF.

V usage is TRBV27 and J usage is TRBJ1-6; TRBD1 might be the D (6 bases). The CDR3 is 16 residues long. Germline CDR1 MNHEY, CDR2 SMNVEV (reference sequence). V was cut by 2 bases and J by 7 bases, with 15 bases left in between. The chain's CDR3 is CASSLSLDRVNSPLHF. DNA for the CDR3: TGTGCCAGCAGTTTAAGTTTGGACAGAGTGAATTCACCCCTCCACTTT.

The chain links TRBV6-6 to TRBJ2-2; TRBD1 or TRBD2 may be the D gene (5 bases each). The length of the CDR3 is 16 residues. V gave up 7 bases and J gave up 5 bases, with 20 bases separating them. Germline-derived CDR1 and CDR2 are MNHNY and SVGAGI (reference sequence). The CDR3 loop is CASNDVPGPRTGELFF. CDR3 nucleotide sequence: TGTGCCAGCAATGACGTACCGGGACCTCGAACCGGGGAGCTGTTTTTT.

The chain couples TRBV6-4 to TRBJ2-3; D gene uncertain. The V end was cut by 3 bases, the J end by 3 bases, with 10 bases between. From germline, CDR1 is MRHNA and CDR2 SNTAGT. The CDR3 consists of 14 residues. CDR3 sequence: CASSESGPTDTQYF. The CDR3 region has the DNA TGTGCCAGCAGTGAATCCGGCCCGACAGATACGCAGTATTTT.

V gene TRBV30 combines with J gene TRBJ1-5, with TRBD1 as a possible D gene (6 bases). The CDR3 length is 14 residues. Trimming pared 2 bases from V and 4 bases from J, leaving 12 bases between. Germline-derived CDR1 and CDR2 are GTSNPN and SVGIG (reference sequence). DNA of the CDR3: TGTGCCTGGAGTAGGGGGGGCCGGAATCAGCCCCAGCATTTT. It is translated as CAWSRGGRNQPQHF.

The genes are TRBV2 and TRBJ2-3; D possibly corresponds to TRBD2 (5 bases). Germline values: CDR1 SNHLY, CDR2 FYNNEI. CDR3 length: 15 residues. Trimming stripped 5 bases from V and 4 bases from J, with 16 bases between. CDR3 sequence reads: CASSSLAFGADTQYF. The CDR3 DNA reads as TGTGCCAGCAGTTCCTTAGCGTTTGGGGCAGATACGCAGTATTTT. Combining the CDR3 with reference TRBV2 and TRBJ2-3 gives the whole variable domain EPEVTQTPSHQVTQMGQEVILRCVPISNHLYFYWYRQILGQKVEFLVSFYNNEISEKSEIFDDQFSVERPDGSNFTLKIRSTKLEDSAMYFCASSSLAFGADTQYFGPGTRLTVL.